These 9 T cell receptor beta chains were all obtained from the same sample, sequenced in a study of early T cells in non-severe SARS-CoV-2 infection. TCRdb reanalysed the 5' RACE reads using MiXCR and keeps one entry per CDR3 protein. The data show 55,000 to 85,000 distinct CDR3 sequences, about 9.1% seen once. Sequenced material: whole blood, taken at baseline. The receptors shown here come from an adult who was a healthcare worker with PCR-confirmed SARS-CoV-2 infection or an uninfected control (not recorded which).

In regard to this clonotype: This may come from a read error, since a much larger clone is one base off. V gene TRBV5-5 combines with J gene TRBJ2-7; no reliable D call. The CDR3 sequence is 14 residues long. Germline V gene lookup returns CDR1 SGHKS and CDR2 YYEKEE (reference sequence). This chain's CDR3 is CVSSLAGSALEQYF. The CDR3 DNA follows: TGTGTCAGCAGCTTGGCCGGTTCTGCTCTCGAGCAGTACTTC.

With respect to this clonotype: A much bigger clone sits one base away, suggesting this may be a read error. The chain recombines TRBV28 with TRBJ2-3; D unresolved. CDR3 length equals 15 residues. Germline V lookup: CDR1 MDHEN, CDR2 SYDVKM. Trimming cost V 5 bases and J 2 bases, with 14 bases left between them. In DNA, the CDR3 is TGTGCCAGCAGTCCAGTACGAAAGCACACAGATACGCAGTATTTT. Its translation: CASSPVRKHTDTQYF.

This clonotype was detected many times. This chain connects TRBV27 to TRBJ1-5, with D unclear. V gave up 7 bases and J gave up 0 bases, with 10 bases separating them. The CDR3 is 14 amino acids. Germline values: CDR1 MNHEY, CDR2 SMNVEV (reference sequence). In nucleotides, the CDR3 is TGTGCCAGCACTGACATCTATAGCAATCAGCCCCAGCATTTT. It encodes CASTDIYSNQPQHF.

This clonotype has just a few counts. The chain carries TRBV6-5 and TRBJ1-4; D not resolved. Germline-derived CDR1 and CDR2 are MNHEY and SVGAGI. The CDR3 consists of 12 residues. Deletions cut 2 bases from V and 10 bases from J, with 8 bases between. DNA of the CDR3: TGTGCCAGCAGTTACCCCGGAGGAAAACTGTTTTTT. Its translation is CASSYPGGKLFF.

This clonotype was picked up a small number of times. V is TRBV3-1 and J is TRBJ2-1, with D perhaps matching TRBD1 (6 bases). V lost 5 bases to trimming and J lost 4 bases, with 21 bases between them. CDR1 and CDR2 from the germline V gene are LGHDT and YNNKEL (reference sequence). This CDR3 has 17 amino acids. CDR3 bases: TGTGCCAGCAGCGCTCTACAGGGAAGGTTAACTTACAATGAGCAGTTCTTC. The encoded protein is CASSALQGRLTYNEQFF.

The CDR3 nucleotides are TGTGCCAGCAGTTTTAATAATGAGCAGTTCTTC. It codes for CASSFNNEQFF. J is TRBJ2-1 and V is TRBV28; no firm D call. This CDR3 is 11 amino acids long. Deletions cut 3 bases from V and 7 bases from J, with 4 bases between. The germline V gene encodes CDR1 MDHEN and CDR2 SYDVKM. The whole variable domain, filled in from reference TRBV28 and TRBJ2-1, reads DVKVTQSSRYLVKRTGEKVFLECVQDMDHENMFWYRQDPGLGLRLIYFSYDVKMKEKGDIPEGYSVSREKKERFSLILESASTNQTSMYLCASSFNNEQFFGPGTRLTVL.

This clonotype was seen only a few times. This chain connects TRBV27 to TRBJ2-6; TRBD1 matches at 7 bases. The ends lost 6 bases at V and 0 bases at J; junction bases unmatched: 11. CDR3 size: 18 residues. Germline V gene lookup returns CDR1 MNHEY and CDR2 SMNVEV (reference sequence). The CDR3 region is CASRATGQKSSGANVLTF. CDR3 DNA sequence: TGTGCCAGCAGAGCAACGGGACAGAAGAGCTCTGGGGCCAACGTCCTGACTTTC.

The table lists this clonotype with a count of one. The chain combines TRBV9 with TRBJ1-5, with D perhaps TRBD1 (6 bases). The CDR3 contains 16 residues. Trimming cost V 2 bases and J 4 bases, with 16 bases left between them. Germline V gene data show CDR1 as SGDLS and CDR2 as YYNGEE. CDR3 DNA: TGTGCCAGCAGCGTGGGTGAGGGGGGCCTTAATCAGCCCCAGCATTTT. Protein product: CASSVGEGGLNQPQHF. Filled out from reference TRBV9 and TRBJ1-5, the complete variable domain reads DSGVTQTPKHLITATGQRVTLRCSPRSGDLSVYWYQQSLDQGLQFLIQYYNGEERAKGNILERFSAQQFPDLHSELNLSSLELGDSALYFCASSVGEGGLNQPQHFGDGTRLSIL.

This chain joins TRBV5-1 and TRBJ1-1, with D possibly matching TRBD1 (6 bases). Per germline, CDR1 SGHRS and CDR2 YFSETQ. The CDR3 runs 14 residues. The V end was cut by 3 bases, the J end by 3 bases, with 12 bases between. For the CDR3, the DNA is TGCGCCAGCAGCTCCCTAGGGGGTGACACTGAAGCTTTCTTT. Translating gives CASSSLGGDTEAFF.